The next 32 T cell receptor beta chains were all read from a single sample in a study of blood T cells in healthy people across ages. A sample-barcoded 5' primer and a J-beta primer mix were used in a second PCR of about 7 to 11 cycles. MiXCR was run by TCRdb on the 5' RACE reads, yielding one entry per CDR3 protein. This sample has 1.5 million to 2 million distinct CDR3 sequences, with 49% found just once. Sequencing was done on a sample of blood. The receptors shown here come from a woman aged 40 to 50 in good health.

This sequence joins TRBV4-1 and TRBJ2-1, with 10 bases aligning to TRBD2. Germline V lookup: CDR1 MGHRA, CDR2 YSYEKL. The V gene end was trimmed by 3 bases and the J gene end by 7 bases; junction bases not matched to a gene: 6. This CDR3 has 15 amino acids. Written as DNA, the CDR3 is TGCGCCAGCAGCCATACTAGCGGGGATTTTAATGAGCAGTTCTTC. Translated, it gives CASSHTSGDFNEQFF.

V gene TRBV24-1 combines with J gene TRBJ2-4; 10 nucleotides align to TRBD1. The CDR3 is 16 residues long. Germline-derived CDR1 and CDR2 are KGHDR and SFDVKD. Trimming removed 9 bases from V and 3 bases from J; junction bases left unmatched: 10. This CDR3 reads CATYPSTGGNKNIQYF. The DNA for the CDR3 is TGTGCCACCTATCCTTCGACAGGGGGCAACAAAAACATTCAGTACTTC.

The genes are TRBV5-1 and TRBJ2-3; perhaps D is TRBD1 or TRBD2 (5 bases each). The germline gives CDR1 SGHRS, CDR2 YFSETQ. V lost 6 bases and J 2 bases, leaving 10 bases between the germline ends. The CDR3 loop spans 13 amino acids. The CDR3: CASNRDDTDTQYF. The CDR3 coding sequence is TGCGCCAGCAACCGGGACGACACAGATACGCAGTATTTT.

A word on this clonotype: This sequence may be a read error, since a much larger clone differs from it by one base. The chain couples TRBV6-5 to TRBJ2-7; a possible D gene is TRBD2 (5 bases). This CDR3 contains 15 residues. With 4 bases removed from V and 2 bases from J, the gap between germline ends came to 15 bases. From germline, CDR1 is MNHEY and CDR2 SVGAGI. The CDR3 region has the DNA TGTGCCAGCAGTTTGGATGGTCGGGGAACCTACGAGCAGTACTTC. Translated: CASSLDGRGTYEQYF.

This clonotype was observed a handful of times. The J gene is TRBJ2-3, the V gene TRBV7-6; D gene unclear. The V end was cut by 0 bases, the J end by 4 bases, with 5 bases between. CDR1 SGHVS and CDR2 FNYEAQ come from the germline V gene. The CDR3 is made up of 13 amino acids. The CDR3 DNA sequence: TGTGCCAGCAGCTTAGCAGCGTCAGATACGCAGTATTTT. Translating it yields CASSLAASDTQYF.

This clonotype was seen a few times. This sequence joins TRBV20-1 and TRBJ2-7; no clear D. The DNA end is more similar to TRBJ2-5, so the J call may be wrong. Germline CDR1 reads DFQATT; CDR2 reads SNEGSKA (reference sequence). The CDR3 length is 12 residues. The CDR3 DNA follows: TGCAGTGCTCCCAAACCACCGGAGACCCAGTACTTC. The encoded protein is CSAPKPPETQYF.

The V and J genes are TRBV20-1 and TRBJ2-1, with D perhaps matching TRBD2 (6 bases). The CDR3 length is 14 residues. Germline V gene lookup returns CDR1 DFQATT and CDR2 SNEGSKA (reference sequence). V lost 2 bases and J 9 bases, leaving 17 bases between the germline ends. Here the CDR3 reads CSARPIRYGGEQFF. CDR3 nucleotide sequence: TGCAGTGCTAGACCCATCAGGTACGGGGGTGAGCAGTTCTTC.

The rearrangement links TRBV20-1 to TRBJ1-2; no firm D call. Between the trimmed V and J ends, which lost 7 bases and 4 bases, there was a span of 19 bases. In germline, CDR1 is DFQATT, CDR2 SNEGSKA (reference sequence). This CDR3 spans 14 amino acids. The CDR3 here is CSVSAASPLYGYTF. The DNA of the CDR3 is TGCAGTGTGTCGGCAGCATCACCTCTCTATGGCTACACCTTC.

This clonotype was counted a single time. CDR3 amino acids: CASRGTSGSSGANVLTF. The CDR3, as DNA: TGTGCCAGCAGGGGGACTAGCGGGAGCTCTGGGGCCAACGTCCTGACTTTC. This chain joins TRBV6-1 and TRBJ2-6, with 14 bases aligning to TRBD2. This CDR3 has 17 residues. J was trimmed by 0 bases and V by 6 bases; bases with no gene match: 1. Germline V gene sequence: CDR1 MNHNS, CDR2 SASEGT.

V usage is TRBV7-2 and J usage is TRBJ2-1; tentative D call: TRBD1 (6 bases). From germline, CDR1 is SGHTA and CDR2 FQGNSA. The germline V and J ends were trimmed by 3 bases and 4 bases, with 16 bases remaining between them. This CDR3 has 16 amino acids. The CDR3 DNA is TGTGCCAGCAGCTTTGGGGGCGGGCTCCCTTACAATGAGCAGTTCTTC. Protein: CASSFGGGLPYNEQFF.

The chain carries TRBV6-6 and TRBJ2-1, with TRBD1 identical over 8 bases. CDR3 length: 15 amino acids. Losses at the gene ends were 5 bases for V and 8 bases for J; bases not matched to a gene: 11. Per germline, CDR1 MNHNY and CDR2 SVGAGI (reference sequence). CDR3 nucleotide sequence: TGTGCCAGCAGTCGTCGGACAGGGAAGTCGGATGAGCAGTTCTTC. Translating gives CASSRRTGKSDEQFF.

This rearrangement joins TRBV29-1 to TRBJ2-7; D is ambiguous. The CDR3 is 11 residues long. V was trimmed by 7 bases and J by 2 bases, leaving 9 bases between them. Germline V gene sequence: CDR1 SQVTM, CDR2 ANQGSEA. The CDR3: CSATVPYEQYF. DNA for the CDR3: TGCAGCGCCACAGTCCCCTACGAGCAGTACTTC.

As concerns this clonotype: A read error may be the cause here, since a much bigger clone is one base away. CDR3 DNA sequence: TGTGCCACCAGCGACCCGACAGAGCCCCAGAATGAGCAGTTCTTC. Translation gives CATSDPTEPQNEQFF. This chain uses TRBV24-1 with TRBJ2-1; weak D call: TRBD1 (5 bases). The V end lost 7 bases, the J end lost 7 bases, and 19 bases lay between the germline ends. Germline loops: CDR1 KGHDR, CDR2 SFDVKD. CDR3 length equals 15 residues.

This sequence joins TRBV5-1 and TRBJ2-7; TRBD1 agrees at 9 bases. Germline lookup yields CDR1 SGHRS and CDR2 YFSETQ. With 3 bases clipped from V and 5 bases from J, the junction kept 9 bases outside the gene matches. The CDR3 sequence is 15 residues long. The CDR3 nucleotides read TGCGCCAGCAGCTACTCCGGGACAGGGACCGACGAGCAGTACTTC. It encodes CASSYSGTGTDEQYF.

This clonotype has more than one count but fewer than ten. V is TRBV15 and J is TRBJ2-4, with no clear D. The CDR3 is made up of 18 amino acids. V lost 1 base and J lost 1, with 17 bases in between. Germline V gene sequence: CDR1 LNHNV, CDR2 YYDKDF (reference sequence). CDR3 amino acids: CATSRGRPQDGAKNIQYF. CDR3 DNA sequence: TGTGCCACCAGCAGAGGCCGGCCCCAGGACGGGGCCAAAAACATTCAGTACTTC.

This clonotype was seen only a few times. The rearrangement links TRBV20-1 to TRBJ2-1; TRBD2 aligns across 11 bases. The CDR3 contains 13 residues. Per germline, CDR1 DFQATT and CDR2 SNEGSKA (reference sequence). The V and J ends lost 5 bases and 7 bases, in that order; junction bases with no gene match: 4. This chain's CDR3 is CSAGSGGVNEQFF. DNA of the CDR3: TGCAGTGCTGGTAGCGGGGGGGTTAATGAGCAGTTCTTC.

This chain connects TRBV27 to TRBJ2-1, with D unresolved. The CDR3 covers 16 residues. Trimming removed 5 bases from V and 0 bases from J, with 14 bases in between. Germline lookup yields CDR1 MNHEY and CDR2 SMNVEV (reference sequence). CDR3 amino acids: CASSPFFSDSYNEQFF. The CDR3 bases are TGTGCCAGCAGTCCCTTTTTCAGCGACTCCTACAATGAGCAGTTCTTC.

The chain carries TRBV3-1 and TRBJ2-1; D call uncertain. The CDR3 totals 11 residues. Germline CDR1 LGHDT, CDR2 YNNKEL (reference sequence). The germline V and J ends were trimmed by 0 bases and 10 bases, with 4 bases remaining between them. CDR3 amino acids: CASSQEVEQFF. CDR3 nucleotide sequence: TGTGCCAGCAGCCAAGAGGTGGAGCAGTTCTTC.

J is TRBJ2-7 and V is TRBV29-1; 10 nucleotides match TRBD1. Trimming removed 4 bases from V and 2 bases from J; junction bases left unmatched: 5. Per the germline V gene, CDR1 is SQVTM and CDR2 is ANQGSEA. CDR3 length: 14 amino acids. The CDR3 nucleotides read TGCAGCGTTGCGGGACAGGGGCTAACCTACGAGCAGTACTTC. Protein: CSVAGQGLTYEQYF.

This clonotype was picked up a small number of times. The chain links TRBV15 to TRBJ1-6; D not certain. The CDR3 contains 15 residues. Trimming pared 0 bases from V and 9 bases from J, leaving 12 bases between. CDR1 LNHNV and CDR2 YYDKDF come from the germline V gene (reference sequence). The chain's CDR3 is CATSRDPAGSSPLHF. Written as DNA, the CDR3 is TGTGCCACCAGCAGAGATCCGGCAGGATCTTCACCCCTCCACTTT.

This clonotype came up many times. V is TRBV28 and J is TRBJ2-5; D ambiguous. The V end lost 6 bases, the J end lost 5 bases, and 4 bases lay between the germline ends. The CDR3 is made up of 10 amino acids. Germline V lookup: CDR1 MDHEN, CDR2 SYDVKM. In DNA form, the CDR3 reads TGTGCCAGCAGGCGGGAGACCCAGTACTTC. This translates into CASRRETQYF.

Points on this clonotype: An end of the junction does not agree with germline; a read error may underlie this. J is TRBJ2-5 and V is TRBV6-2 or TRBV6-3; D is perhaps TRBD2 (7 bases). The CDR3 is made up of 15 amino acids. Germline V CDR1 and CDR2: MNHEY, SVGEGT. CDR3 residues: CTSITGGARVNEQYF. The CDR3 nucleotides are TGTACCAGCATCACTGGGGGGGCGAGGGTCAATGAGCAGTACTTC.

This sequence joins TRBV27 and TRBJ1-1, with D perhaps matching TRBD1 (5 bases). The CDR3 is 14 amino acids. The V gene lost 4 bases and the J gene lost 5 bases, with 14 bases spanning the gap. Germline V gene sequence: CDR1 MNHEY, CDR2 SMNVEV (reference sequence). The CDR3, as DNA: TGTGCCAGCAGTTCGCTAGGGGCGCGGACTGAAGCTTTCTTT. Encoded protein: CASSSLGARTEAFF.

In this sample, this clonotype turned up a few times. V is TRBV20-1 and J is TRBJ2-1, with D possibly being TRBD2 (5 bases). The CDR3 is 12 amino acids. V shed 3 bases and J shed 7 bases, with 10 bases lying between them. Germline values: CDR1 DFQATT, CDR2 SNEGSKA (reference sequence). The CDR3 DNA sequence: TGCAGTGCTAGCCTAGCCGATAATGAGCAGTTCTTC. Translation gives CSASLADNEQFF.

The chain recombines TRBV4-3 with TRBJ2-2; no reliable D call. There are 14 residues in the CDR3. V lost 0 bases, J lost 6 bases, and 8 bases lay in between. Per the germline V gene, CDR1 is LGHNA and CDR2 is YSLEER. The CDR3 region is CASSQDQAAGELFF. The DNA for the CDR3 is TGCGCCAGCAGCCAAGATCAAGCCGCCGGGGAGCTGTTTTTT.

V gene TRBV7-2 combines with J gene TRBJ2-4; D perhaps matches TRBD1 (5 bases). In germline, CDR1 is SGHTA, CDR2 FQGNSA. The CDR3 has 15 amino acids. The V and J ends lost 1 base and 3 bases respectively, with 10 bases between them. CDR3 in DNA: TGTGCCAGCAGCTTAGTGGGGCAGGTCAAAAACATTCAGTACTTC. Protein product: CASSLVGQVKNIQYF.

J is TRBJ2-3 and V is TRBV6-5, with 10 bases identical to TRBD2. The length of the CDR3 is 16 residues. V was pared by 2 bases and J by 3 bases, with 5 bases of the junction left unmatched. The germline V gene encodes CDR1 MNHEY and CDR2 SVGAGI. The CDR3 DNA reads TGTGCCAGCAGTTACCAGATTAGCGGGGGGACAGATACGCAGTATTTT. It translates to CASSYQISGGTDTQYF.

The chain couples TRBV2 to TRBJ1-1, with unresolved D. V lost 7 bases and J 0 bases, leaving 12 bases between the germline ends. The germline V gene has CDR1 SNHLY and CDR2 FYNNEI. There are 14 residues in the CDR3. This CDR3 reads CASTRDGLNTEAFF. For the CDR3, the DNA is TGTGCCAGCACCCGAGACGGCTTGAACACTGAAGCTTTCTTT.

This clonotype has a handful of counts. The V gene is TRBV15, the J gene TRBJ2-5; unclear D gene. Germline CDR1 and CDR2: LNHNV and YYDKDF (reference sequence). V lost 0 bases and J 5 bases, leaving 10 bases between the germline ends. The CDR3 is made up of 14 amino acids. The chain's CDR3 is CATSRDRAAETQYF. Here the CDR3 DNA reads TGTGCCACCAGCAGAGATCGTGCGGCTGAGACCCAGTACTTC. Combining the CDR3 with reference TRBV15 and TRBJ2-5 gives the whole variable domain DAMVIQNPRYQVTQFGKPVTLSCSQTLNHNVMYWYQQKSSQAPKLLFHYYDKDFNNEADTPDNFQSRRPNTSFCFLDIRSPGLGDTAMYLCATSRDRAAETQYFGPGTRLLVL.

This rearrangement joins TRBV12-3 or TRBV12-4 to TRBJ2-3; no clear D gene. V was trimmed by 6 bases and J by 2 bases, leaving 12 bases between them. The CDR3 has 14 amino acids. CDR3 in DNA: TGTGCCAGCAGAAAAGGGCTTGACACAGATACGCAGTATTTT. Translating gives CASRKGLDTDTQYF.

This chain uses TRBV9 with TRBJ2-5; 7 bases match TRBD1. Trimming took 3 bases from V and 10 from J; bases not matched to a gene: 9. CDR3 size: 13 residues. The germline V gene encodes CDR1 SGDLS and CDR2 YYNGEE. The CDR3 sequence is CASSEATGARQYF. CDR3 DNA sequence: TGTGCCAGCAGCGAGGCAACAGGGGCCCGCCAGTACTTC.

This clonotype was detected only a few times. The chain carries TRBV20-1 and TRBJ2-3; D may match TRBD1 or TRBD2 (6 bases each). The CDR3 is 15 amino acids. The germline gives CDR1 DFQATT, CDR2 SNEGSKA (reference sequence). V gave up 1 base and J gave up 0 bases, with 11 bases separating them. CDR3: CSARGPGGSTDTQYF. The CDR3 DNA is TGCAGTGCTAGAGGTCCCGGGGGCAGCACAGATACGCAGTATTTT.